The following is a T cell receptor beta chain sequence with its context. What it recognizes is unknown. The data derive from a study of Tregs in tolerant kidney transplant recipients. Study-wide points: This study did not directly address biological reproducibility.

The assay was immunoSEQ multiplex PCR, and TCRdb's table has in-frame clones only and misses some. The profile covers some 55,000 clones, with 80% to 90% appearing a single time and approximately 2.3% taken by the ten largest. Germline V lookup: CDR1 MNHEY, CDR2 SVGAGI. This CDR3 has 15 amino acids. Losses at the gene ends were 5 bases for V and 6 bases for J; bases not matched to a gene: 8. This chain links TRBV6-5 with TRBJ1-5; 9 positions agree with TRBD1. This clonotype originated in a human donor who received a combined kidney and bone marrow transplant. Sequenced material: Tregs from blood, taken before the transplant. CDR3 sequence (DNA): TGTGCCAGCAGTATCGGACAGGGGTTGGGTCAGCCCCAGCATTTT. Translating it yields CASSIGQGLGQPQHF.